The 5 T cell receptor beta chains given below trace back to one sample, sequenced in a study of T cell repertoires in cytomegalovirus infection. TCRdb processed the reads anew with MiXCR; each CDR3 protein has one entry. The profile covers approximately 74,000 distinct CDR3 sequences, with about 40% appearing a single time and over 90% taken by the ten largest. Their antigens remain unidentified. The sequencing used CD8+ T cells from cultured PBMCs, collected from culture after CMV antigen stimulation. Receptors originate from a human donor in good health (CMV status not recorded). Some clones in this sample may be carry-over from other donors' samples.

The chain links TRBV11-2 to TRBJ2-4; D uncertain. Trimming removed 4 bases at V and 3 bases at J, with 16 bases between. Germline V gene sequence: CDR1 SGHAT, CDR2 FQNNGV. The CDR3 consists of 16 residues. CDR3 DNA sequence: TGTGCCAGCAGCTCCTCTAACTTAGTAGGCAAAAACATTCAGTACTTC. This codes for CASSSSNLVGKNIQYF.

The chain links TRBV2 to TRBJ2-3; TRBD2 might be the D (7 bases). V lost 5 bases to trimming and J lost 3 bases, with 21 bases between them. This CDR3 has 17 residues. Germline values: CDR1 SNHLY, CDR2 FYNNEI. This CDR3 reads CASSRSRGLAETDTQYF. CDR3 DNA: TGTGCCAGCAGTAGAAGCCGGGGGCTAGCGGAAACAGATACGCAGTATTTT.

The chain couples TRBV4-3 to TRBJ2-7; possibly TRBD1 for D (7 bases). Germline V lookup: CDR1 LGHNA, CDR2 YSLEER. V lost 5 bases and J lost 6, with 14 bases in between. The CDR3 runs 13 residues. This chain's CDR3 is CASSKGQRAEQYF. CDR3 DNA: TGCGCCAGCAGCAAGGGACAGCGGGCCGAGCAGTACTTC.

The chain is built from TRBV27 and TRBJ2-7; 13 bases map to TRBD2. Germline V CDR1 and CDR2: MNHEY, SMNVEV (reference sequence). Unmatched junction bases numbered 11, after V lost 5 bases and J lost 4 bases. This CDR3 region has 17 residues. DNA for the CDR3: TGTGCCAGCAGTCTCACTCAACTAGCGGGGGGGCTTTACGAGCAGTACTTC. Protein product: CASSLTQLAGGLYEQYF.

This clonotype was detected ten times or more. The chain uses TRBV7-6 and TRBJ2-7; 8 nucleotides line up with TRBD2. CDR1 and CDR2 (germline): SGHVS, FNYEAQ. The trim removed 1 base at V and 5 bases at J, leaving 4 bases unmatched. This CDR3 comprises 14 residues. The CDR3 here is CASSLVAGTHEQYF. The CDR3 DNA reads TGTGCCAGCAGCTTAGTAGCGGGGACCCACGAGCAGTACTTC.